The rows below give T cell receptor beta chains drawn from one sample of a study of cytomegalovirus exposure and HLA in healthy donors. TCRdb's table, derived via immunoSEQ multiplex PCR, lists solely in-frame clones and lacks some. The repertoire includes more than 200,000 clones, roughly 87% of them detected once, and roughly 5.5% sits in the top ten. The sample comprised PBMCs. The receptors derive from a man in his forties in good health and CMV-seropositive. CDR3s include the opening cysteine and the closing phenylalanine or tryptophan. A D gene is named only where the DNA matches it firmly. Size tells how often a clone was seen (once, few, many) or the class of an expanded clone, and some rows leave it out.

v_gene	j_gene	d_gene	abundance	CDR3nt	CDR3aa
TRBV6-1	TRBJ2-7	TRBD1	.	TGTGCCAGCAGAACCGGGACAGGGGGCTACGAGCAGTACTTC	CASRTGTGGYEQYF
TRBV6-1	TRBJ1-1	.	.	TGTGCCAGCAGCCCCCGCCAGGGGCTGGACACTGAAGCTTTCTTT	CASSPRQGLDTEAFF
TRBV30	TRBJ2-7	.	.	TGTGCCTGGAGTGTGGGCCTAGCGAGTTACGAGCAGTACTTC	CAWSVGLASYEQYF
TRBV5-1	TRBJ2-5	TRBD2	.	TGCGCCAGCGGACTAGCGGGAAGCCTAGAGACCCAGTACTTC	CASGLAGSLETQYF
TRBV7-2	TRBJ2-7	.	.	TGTGCCAGCAGCGTCTTACGGGGGTACGAGCAGTACTTC	CASSVLRGYEQYF
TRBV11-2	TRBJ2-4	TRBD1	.	TGTGCCAGCAGCTTAAGACAGGGGAGCAACATTCAGTACTTC	CASSLRQGSNIQYF
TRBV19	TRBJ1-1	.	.	TGTGCCAGTAGGGACAGAATGAACACTGAAGCTTTCTTT	CASRDRMNTEAFF
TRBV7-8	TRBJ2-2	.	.	TGTGCCAGCAGCTTAGAGCTCACCGGGGAGCTGTTTTTT	CASSLELTGELFF
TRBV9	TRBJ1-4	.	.	TGTGCCAGCAGCGTAGGGGGGGTCCGGACGGAAAAACTGTTTTTT	CASSVGGVRTEKLFF
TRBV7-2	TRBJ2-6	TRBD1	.	TGTGCCAGCAGCTTAGCAGGCAGGGGGAGCTCTGGGGCCAACGTCCTGACTTTC	CASSLAGRGSSGANVLTF
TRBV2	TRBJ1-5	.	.	TGTGCCAGCAGTGAACAGGGGAGGGACAATCAGCCCCAGCATTTT	CASSEQGRDNQPQHF
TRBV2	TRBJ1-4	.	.	TGTGCCAGCAGTGAAAGTGGCCGAGGGGAAAAACTGTTTTTT	CASSESGRGEKLFF
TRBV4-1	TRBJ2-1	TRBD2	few	TGCGCCAGCAGCCAAGTTAGCGGGACTCGGTACAATGAGCAGTTCTTC	CASSQVSGTRYNEQFF
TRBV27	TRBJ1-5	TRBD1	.	TGTGCCAGCAGTTTACTGAGACAGGGAATTGTTCAGCCCCAGCATTTT	CASSLLRQGIVQPQHF
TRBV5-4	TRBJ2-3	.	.	TGTGCCAGCAGCTTTGGGGGCCCCAACACAGATACGCAGTATTTT	CASSFGGPNTDTQYF
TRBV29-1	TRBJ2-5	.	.	TGCAGCACTAAGAGGTTATTAGACGATCAAGAGACCCAGTACTTC	CSTKRLLDDQETQYF
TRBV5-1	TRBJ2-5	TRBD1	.	TGCGCCAGCAGCTTGGGACAGGGGGAAGGAGAGACCCAGTACTTC	CASSLGQGEGETQYF
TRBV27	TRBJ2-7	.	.	TGTGCCAGCAGTTCAACAGGGAACTCCTACGAGCAGTACTTC	CASSSTGNSYEQYF
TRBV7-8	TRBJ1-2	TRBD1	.	TGTGCCAGCAGCTTAGGGGGACAGGCAAACTATGGCTACACCTTC	CASSLGGQANYGYTF
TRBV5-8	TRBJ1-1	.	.	TGTGCCAGCAGCTTGGTGAGGATGAACACTGAAGCTTTCTTT	CASSLVRMNTEAFF
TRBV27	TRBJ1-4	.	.	TGTGCCAGCAGTTTAAGTGGACAGCTTCGTGAAAAACTGTTTTTT	CASSLSGQLREKLFF
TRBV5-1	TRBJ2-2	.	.	TGCGCCAGCAGCTTGGACGGAGCCACCGGGGAGCTGTTTTTT	CASSLDGATGELFF
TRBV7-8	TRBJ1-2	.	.	TGTGCCAGCAGCTTAGTGGGGGGACGGGAGGTCTATGGCTACACCTTC	CASSLVGGREVYGYTF
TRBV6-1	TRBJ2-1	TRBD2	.	TGTGCCACTGCCTTGACTAGCGGGGGCTACAATGAGCAGTTCTTC	CATALTSGGYNEQFF
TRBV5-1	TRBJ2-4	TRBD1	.	TGCGCCAGCAGCTTGGACCTCCGGGACAGGGGAAGCATTCAGTACTTC	CASSLDLRDRGSIQYF
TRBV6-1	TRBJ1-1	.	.	TGTGCCAGCACCAGGGGCTTGAACACTGAAGCTTTCTTT	CASTRGLNTEAFF
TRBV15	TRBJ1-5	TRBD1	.	TGTGCCACGCGGGGCAGGGGGCATCAGCCCCAGCATTTT	CATRGRGHQPQHF
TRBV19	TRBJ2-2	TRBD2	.	TGTGCCAGTAGTGTCGCGGGCGGGAGTAACACCGGGGAGCTGTTTTTT	CASSVAGGSNTGELFF
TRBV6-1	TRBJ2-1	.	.	TGTGCCAGCAGTGAAGCGGGAGGGGGAAATGAGCAGTTCTTC	CASSEAGGGNEQFF
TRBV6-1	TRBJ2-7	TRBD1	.	TGTGCCAGCAGAGCGGACAGGTCCGCTTCCTACGAGCAGTACTTC	CASRADRSASYEQYF
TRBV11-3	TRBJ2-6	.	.	TGTGCCAGCAGCCCCCGGGACTCTGGGGCCAACGTCCTGACTTTC	CASSPRDSGANVLTF
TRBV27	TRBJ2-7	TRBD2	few	TGTGCCAGCAGTCCCTGGACAGGGAAAGGAACTAGCGGGAGCTACGAGCAGTACTTC	CASSPWTGKGTSGSYEQYF
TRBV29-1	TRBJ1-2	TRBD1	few	TGCAGCGTACAGGGGTTGAGGTATGGCTACACCTTC	CSVQGLRYGYTF
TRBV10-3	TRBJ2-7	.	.	TGTGCCATCAGTGATGACAGCTCCGAGCAGTGCTTC	CAISDDSSEQCF
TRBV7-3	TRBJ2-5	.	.	TGTGCCAGCAGCTTAAGCAGGGTCGGGGAGACCCAGTACTTC	CASSLSRVGETQYF
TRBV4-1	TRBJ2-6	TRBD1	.	TGCGCCAGCAGCCAAGAAGGGACAGGGTCGGCTGGGGCCAACGTCCTGACTTTC	CASSQEGTGSAGANVLTF